The 32 T cell receptor beta chains in this list originate from one sample, sequenced in a study of cytomegalovirus exposure and HLA in healthy donors. PCR primers comprised 60 Vbeta and 13 Jbeta primers. The repertoire was sequenced with immunoSEQ multiplex PCR; TCRdb's copy has only in-frame clones and lacks some. This sample has about 140,000 clones, with roughly 83% found just once. The sample was PBMCs. These receptors were collected from a man aged 35 to 55 in good health and CMV-seropositive.

The rearrangement links TRBV29-1 to TRBJ2-5; D is perhaps TRBD1 (6 bases). The germline gives CDR1 SQVTM, CDR2 ANQGSEA. CDR3 length: 14 residues. Between the trimmed V and J ends, which lost 1 base and 2 bases, there was a span of 11 bases. CDR3 loop: CSVEARTAQETQYF. The DNA of the CDR3 is TGCAGCGTTGAAGCGCGGACAGCACAAGAGACCCAGTACTTC.

The rearrangement joins TRBV5-1 to TRBJ1-1, with D uncertain. Trimming removed 0 bases at V and 2 bases at J, with 8 bases between. The CDR3 has 14 amino acids. The germline V gene encodes CDR1 SGHRS and CDR2 YFSETQ. CDR3 amino acids: CASSLVGSNTEAFF. CDR3 DNA sequence: TGCGCCAGCAGCTTGGTAGGGAGTAACACTGAAGCTTTCTTT.

CDR3 amino acids: CASSLSRASYNEQFF. The CDR3, as DNA: TGTGCCAGCAGCTTATCGAGAGCGTCCTACAATGAGCAGTTCTTC. The rearrangement joins TRBV7-9 to TRBJ2-1; no definite D call. CDR1 and CDR2 (germline): SEHNR, FQNEAQ (reference sequence). Trimming took off 2 bases at V and 1 base at J, with 9 bases between the two ends. This CDR3 contains 15 residues.

V and J are TRBV6-5 and TRBJ1-2; D perhaps matches TRBD1 (5 bases). There are 13 residues in the CDR3. Germline V gives CDR1 MNHEY, CDR2 SVGAGI. Trimming removed 7 bases at V and 8 bases at J, with 17 bases between. CDR3 sequence: CASTTVGGGGYTF. The DNA for the CDR3 is TGTGCCAGCACCACCGTCGGGGGAGGCGGCTACACCTTC.

This chain uses TRBV30 with TRBJ1-1; TRBD1 is a possible D gene (6 bases). The germline V and J ends were trimmed by 2 bases and 2 bases, with 15 bases remaining between them. CDR1 is GTSNPN, CDR2 SVGIG, per germline (reference sequence). The CDR3 is 15 amino acids. CDR3 sequence: CAWSRGGYPNTEAFF. CDR3 sequence (DNA): TGTGCCTGGAGTCGTGGGGGCTACCCTAACACTGAAGCTTTCTTT.

Points on this clone: Mismatch with germline at one junction end may stem from a read error. The chain recombines TRBV7-9 with TRBJ2-7; D possibly corresponds to TRBD2 (8 bases). This CDR3 is built from 14 residues. CDR1 and CDR2 (germline): SEHNR, FQNEAQ (reference sequence). The CDR3: CSSSLAGQPYEQYF. The CDR3 DNA reads as TGTTCCAGCAGCTTAGCGGGACAGCCCTACGAGCAGTACTTC.

About this clone: Other DNA sequences in the same sample also yield this CDR3. The genes are TRBV27 and TRBJ1-2, with TRBD1 as a possible D gene (5 bases). Per germline, CDR1 MNHEY and CDR2 SMNVEV (reference sequence). The CDR3 is 13 residues long. Trimming left V 3 bases short and J 4 bases short, with 9 bases between. CDR3 residues: CASSLIGGYGYTF. In DNA, the CDR3 is TGTGCCAGCAGTTTGATCGGGGGCTATGGCTACACCTTC.

The rearrangement uses TRBV6-7 and TRBJ1-6; the D gene is possibly TRBD1 (5 bases). TRBV6-7 has ORF status, its function being uncertain. The length of the CDR3 is 15 residues. The V gene lost 0 bases and the J gene lost 7 bases, with 10 bases spanning the gap. CDR3 in amino acids: CASSYSTVLNSPLHF. The CDR3 DNA is TGTGCCAGCAGTTACTCGACAGTTCTAAATTCACCCCTCCACTTT.

Concerning this clone itself: The junction does not match germline at one end; this may be a read error. The CDR3 protein is CASSKEAYYGYTF. The DNA of the CDR3 is TGCGCCAGCAGCAAAGAGGCCTACTATGGCTACACCTTC. This sequence joins TRBV4-1 and TRBJ1-2; D call uncertain. Germline V gives CDR1 MGHRA, CDR2 YSYEKL. CDR3 length equals 13 residues.

This clone was observed a single time. The chain combines TRBV5-4 with TRBJ2-1; D is undetermined. Germline CDR1 reads SGHNT; CDR2 reads YYREEE (reference sequence). The CDR3 is 16 amino acids. V dropped 0 bases and J dropped 0 bases, with 10 bases sitting between them. The CDR3 DNA reads TGTGCCAGCAGCTTGGCGGCTAGTGCCTCCTACAATGAGCAGTTCTTC. This encodes CASSLAASASYNEQFF. The full variable domain, in which reference TRBV5-4 and TRBJ2-1 provide the parts outside the CDR3, is ETGVTQSPTHLIKTRGQQVTLRCSSQSGHNTVSWYQQALGQGPQFIFQYYREEENGRGNFPPRFSGLQFPNYSSELNVNALELDDSALYLCASSLAASASYNEQFFGPGTRLTVL.

The V gene is TRBV9, the J gene TRBJ2-5; 8 nucleotides match TRBD1. The V gene end was trimmed by 4 bases and the J gene end by 7 bases; junction bases not matched to a gene: 6. Per germline, CDR1 SGDLS and CDR2 YYNGEE. CDR3 length equals 13 residues. The DNA of the CDR3 is TGTGCCAGCAGCCGGACAGGGCGAGGGACCCAGTACTTC. It encodes CASSRTGRGTQYF.

The V gene is TRBV5-1, the J gene TRBJ2-5; D might be TRBD1 (7 bases). The CDR3 sequence is 14 residues long. Per the germline V gene, CDR1 is SGHRS and CDR2 is YFSETQ. Deletions cut 5 bases from V and 1 base from J, with 12 bases between. The CDR3 is CASRRGTVQETQYF. The CDR3 DNA follows: TGCGCCAGCAGACGGGGGACAGTCCAAGAGACCCAGTACTTC.

J is TRBJ2-1 and V is TRBV7-9; 12 bases fit TRBD2. Germline loops: CDR1 SEHNR, CDR2 FQNEAQ (reference sequence). J gave up 6 bases and V 3 bases, and 6 bases lay outside the gene matches. The CDR3 spans 16 residues. The CDR3 reads CASSFRTSGGFNEQFF. CDR3 DNA: TGTGCCAGCAGCTTTCGAACTAGCGGGGGGTTCAATGAGCAGTTCTTC.

This rearrangement joins TRBV5-1 to TRBJ1-6; unclear D gene. Germline assignment: CDR1 SGHRS and CDR2 YFSETQ. Trimming pared 0 bases from V and 0 bases from J, leaving 10 bases between. The CDR3 runs 17 residues. The CDR3 spells CASSLAGGRSYNSPLHF. The CDR3 nucleotides read TGCGCCAGCAGCTTGGCCGGAGGGCGCTCCTATAATTCACCCCTCCACTTT.

CDR3 bases: TGTGCCAGCAGCTTAATTCAGGGGGCCAATGAGCAGTTCTTC. Residues: CASSLIQGANEQFF. V is TRBV7-2 and J is TRBJ2-1; TRBD1 agrees at 8 bases. In germline, CDR1 is SGHTA, CDR2 FQGNSA. V dropped 2 bases and J dropped 6; count of bases not matched to a gene: 3. The CDR3 is 14 amino acids.

The chain is built from TRBV5-1 and TRBJ2-3; 8 bases line up with TRBD1. Germline CDR1 and CDR2: SGHRS and YFSETQ. This CDR3 has 13 residues. The trim removed 4 bases at V and 10 bases at J, leaving 8 bases unmatched. The chain's CDR3 is CASSSANRGAQYF. CDR3 DNA: TGCGCCAGCAGCAGTGCGAACAGGGGGGCGCAGTATTTT. The variable domain in full, with the rest retrieved from reference TRBV5-1 and TRBJ2-3, is KAGVTQTPRYLIKTRGQQVTLSCSPISGHRSVSWYQQTPGQGLQFLFEYFSETQRNKGNFPGRFSGRQFSNSRSEMNVSTLELGDSALYLCASSSANRGAQYFGPGTRLTVL.

The chain combines TRBV6-5 with TRBJ2-7; TRBD2 matches at 7 bases. There are 15 residues in the CDR3. Trimming cost V 2 bases and J 2 bases; bases outside gene matches: 6. Germline CDR1 reads MNHEY; CDR2 reads SVGAGI. The CDR3 loop reads CASSYGSGGAYEQYF. In DNA form, the CDR3 reads TGTGCCAGCAGTTACGGTTCTGGGGGGGCCTACGAGCAGTACTTC.

The chain has TRBV5-1 and TRBJ2-1; TRBD1 matches 8 bases. This CDR3 region has 15 residues. The junction had 7 bases not matched to a gene; V was cut back by 6 bases and J by 2 bases. CDR1 and CDR2 (germline): SGHRS, YFSETQ. This chain's CDR3 is CASTVRQGPYNEQFF. As DNA, the CDR3 is TGCGCCAGCACCGTTCGACAGGGGCCCTACAATGAGCAGTTCTTC.

The chain uses TRBV6-1 and TRBJ1-3; D ambiguous. CDR3 size: 14 residues. The ends were cut back, 4 bases at V and 3 bases at J, with 10 bases in the middle. Germline assignment: CDR1 MNHNS and CDR2 SASEGT. The DNA of the CDR3 is TGTGCCAGCAGTGCTTATGGGAGTGGAAACACCATATATTTT. Encoded protein: CASSAYGSGNTIYF.

The chain combines TRBV2 with TRBJ1-1, with 12 bases lining up with TRBD1. The V and J ends lost 11 bases and 6 bases, in that order; junction bases with no gene match: 10. CDR1 and CDR2 from the germline V gene are SNHLY and FYNNEI. This CDR3 has 14 amino acids. The CDR3 sequence: CAQHRDRGRSEAFF. The DNA of the CDR3 is TGTGCCCAGCATCGGGACAGGGGGCGGTCTGAAGCTTTCTTT.

There are a few counts of this clone. The chain recombines TRBV11-2 with TRBJ1-1, with a weak D call TRBD1 (5 bases). Looked up from germline, CDR1 is SGHAT and CDR2 is FQNNGV. The V and J ends lost 3 bases and 2 bases respectively, with 7 bases between them. The CDR3 consists of 13 residues. CDR3 loop: CASSFTGNTEAFF. The CDR3 nucleotides are TGTGCCAGCAGCTTTACAGGAAACACTGAAGCTTTCTTT. The variable domain in full, with the rest retrieved from reference TRBV11-2 and TRBJ1-1, is EAGVAQSPRYKIIEKRQSVAFWCNPISGHATLYWYQQILGQGPKLLIQFQNNGVVDDSQLPKDRFSAERLKGVDSTLKIQPAKLEDSAVYLCASSFTGNTEAFFGQGTRLTVV.

The chain couples TRBV9 to TRBJ2-2; D may be TRBD2 (5 bases). The germline V gene encodes CDR1 SGDLS and CDR2 YYNGEE. The CDR3 spans 16 residues. V lost 0 bases to trimming and J lost 4 bases, with 13 bases between them. CDR3 region: CASSVGEGLTTGELFF. The DNA of the CDR3 is TGTGCCAGCAGCGTAGGAGAGGGTCTAACCACCGGGGAGCTGTTTTTT.

The chain is built from TRBV18 and TRBJ1-2; TRBD1 matches at 8 bases. The junction had 6 bases not matched to a gene; V was cut back by 0 bases and J by 3 bases. CDR1 and CDR2 (germline): KGHSH, LQKENI. This CDR3 contains 16 residues. CDR3 sequence reads: CASSPPNAGGHYGYTF. The CDR3 nucleotides are TGTGCCAGCTCACCACCTAACGCAGGGGGCCACTATGGCTACACCTTC.

The V gene is TRBV5-4, the J gene TRBJ2-1, with 8 bases that match TRBD2. Germline lookup yields CDR1 SGHNT and CDR2 YYREEE (reference sequence). This CDR3 contains 15 residues. J gave up 12 bases and V 1 base, and 12 bases lay outside the gene matches. CDR3 bases: TGTGCCAGCAGCTTGCGCGGGGGGCGAACAATTGGGCAGTTCTTC. Protein sequence: CASSLRGGRTIGQFF.

The J gene is TRBJ2-4, the V gene TRBV7-8, with 7 bases lining up with TRBD2. CDR1 and CDR2 from the germline V gene are SGHVS and FQNEAQ. V was clipped by 7 bases and J by 5 bases; unmatched bases: 14. The CDR3 has 16 amino acids. The CDR3 DNA reads TGTGCCAGCAATATGTTAGGGGTGGCGGGGGAAAACATTCAGTACTTC. This encodes CASNMLGVAGENIQYF.

The chain uses TRBV11-3 and TRBJ1-1; 8 bases align to TRBD1. V lost 5 bases to trimming and J lost 10 bases; unmatched junction nucleotides: 9. CDR1 is SGHNT, CDR2 YENEEA, per germline. The CDR3 spans 13 residues. CDR3 DNA: TGTGCCAGCAGCCTCGGACAGGGATTTGTAGCTTTCTTT. Translation gives CASSLGQGFVAFF. The full variable domain, with the rest looked up from reference TRBV11-3 and TRBJ1-1, is EAGVVQSPRYKIIEKKQPVAFWCNPISGHNTLYWYLQNLGQGPELLIRYENEEAVDDSQLPKDRFSAERLKGVDSTLKIQPAELGDSAVYLCASSLGQGFVAFFGQGTRLTVV.

The rearrangement uses TRBV27 and TRBJ2-2, with D possibly being TRBD1 (6 bases). The CDR3 is made up of 13 amino acids. V shed 9 bases and J shed 4 bases, with 12 bases lying between them. Germline lookup yields CDR1 MNHEY and CDR2 SMNVEV (reference sequence). CDR3 coding DNA: TGTGCCAGGGAGGACAGTATCACCGGGGAGCTGTTTTTT. It is translated as CAREDSITGELFF.

J is TRBJ2-2 and V is TRBV9; 11 bases match TRBD2. Losses at the gene ends were 1 base for V and 4 bases for J; bases not matched to a gene: 12. The CDR3 has 19 residues. The germline CDR1 and CDR2 sequences are SGDLS and YYNGEE. The CDR3 is CASSVSGLAASVGTGELFF. CDR3 coding DNA: TGTGCCAGCAGCGTATCGGGACTAGCGGCCTCGGTTGGCACCGGGGAGCTGTTTTTT.

The rearrangement uses TRBV7-2 and TRBJ1-2; the D gene is possibly TRBD1 (5 bases). Germline V CDR1 and CDR2: SGHTA, FQGNSA. V gave up 3 bases and J gave up 6 bases, with 17 bases separating them. CDR3 length: 15 residues. CDR3 sequence (DNA): TGTGCCAGCAGCTTGGGGGGGGTAGGCGGGAATGGCTACACCTTC. It encodes CASSLGGVGGNGYTF. The full variable domain, in which reference TRBV7-2 and TRBJ1-2 provide the parts outside the CDR3, is GAGVSQSPSNKVTEKGKDVELRCDPISGHTALYWYRQSLGQGLEFLIYFQGNSAPDKSGLPSDRFSAERTGGSVSTLTIQRTQQEDSAVYLCASSLGGVGGNGYTFGSGTRLTVV.

This chain uses TRBV18 with TRBJ2-3, with no clear D. The CDR3 length is 14 residues. Trimming removed 5 bases from V and 0 bases from J, with 9 bases in between. Germline V gene lookup returns CDR1 KGHSH and CDR2 LQKENI. The CDR3 is CASSFTASTDTQYF. The CDR3 nucleotides are TGTGCCAGCTCATTCACAGCTAGCACAGATACGCAGTATTTT.

J is TRBJ2-1 and V is TRBV7-9; 8 positions match TRBD1. The CDR3 has 13 residues. V shed 8 bases, J shed 4 bases, and the junction held 4 bases outside the gene matches. CDR1 is SEHNR and CDR2 is FQNEAQ in the germline V gene (reference sequence). Here the CDR3 reads CASRQGTYNEQFF. CDR3 nucleotides: TGTGCCAGCCGACAGGGGACTTACAATGAGCAGTTCTTC.

V usage is TRBV7-3 and J usage is TRBJ2-1, with 8 bases fitting TRBD2. The trim removed 5 bases at V and 2 bases at J, leaving 5 bases unmatched. CDR1 and CDR2 (germline): SGHTA, FQGTGA. The CDR3 sequence is 15 residues long. The chain's CDR3 is CASSPAGGPYNEQFF. The CDR3 DNA reads TGTGCCAGCAGCCCGGCGGGAGGCCCCTACAATGAGCAGTTCTTC.